This paragraph covers one T cell receptor beta chain sequence. This clonotype was detected ten times or more. What this receptor recognizes is not known. It has no much larger one-base neighbor in the sample; base qualities were not kept. The CDR3 covers 15 residues, taking in both the cysteine and the phenylalanine. Solely the CDR3 DNA is kept, with 45 bases framed from the first base. For this chain, trimming is 2 bases at the V end and 5 bases at the J end, and the number of junction bases without a gene match is 4. For CDR1 and CDR2, the germline V gene (reference sequence) lists SEHNR and FQNEAQ. The data were obtained in a study of T-cell memory formation after mild COVID-19 (dated by TCRdb to about 2021). Study-level background: TCR sequence clusters from the two donors were largely donor specific. In two donors, T-cell clones that expanded and contracted after mild COVID-19 were tracked by sequencing TCRalpha and TCRbeta repertoires over time. Two young, previously healthy adult volunteers made up the cohort, one male and one female. The study at large found these results: Some responding clones were detected in pre-infection memory, suggesting pre-existing cross-reactive memory T cells joined the SARS-CoV-2 response. Only a couple of mild cases were covered in the study, and larger cohorts including severe cases with pre-infection samples were considered necessary. Balanced CD4/CD8 phenotypes were observed for clones contracting from day 15 to 85, whereas a bias towards CD4+ was observed for a second wave of clones expanding from day 15 to 37. SARS-CoV-2 specificity was not confirmed for the second-wave clones peaking on day 37. Contracting CD4+ clones were located mainly in the CM and EM memory subsets, whereas CD8+ clones were found to be enriched in EMRA.

PBMCs were isolated by Ficoll-Paque density gradient centrifugation. Sequencing used an Illumina NovaSeq 6000. Using 5'RACE with constant-segment primers, TCRalpha and TCRbeta cDNA libraries were constructed, with sample barcodes and unique molecular identifiers added in the process. Trizol reagent was used to extract RNA from every sample. The libraries were amplified in two PCR steps, and the second step added a second sample barcode and Illumina TruSeq adapters. Libraries were sequenced on an Illumina NovaSeq with 2 x 150 bp paired-end reads. Processing in the source paper ran as follows. The reads were demultiplexed and collapsed into UMI-guided consensus sequences using migec v1.2.7. Using mixcr v2.1.11, UMI consensuses were aligned to TRA and TRB V and J templates and then assembled into clonotypes. A clonotype was counted as expanded or contracted only when both edgeR and NoisET called the clonotype significant, with the noise models trained on biological replicates. For edgeR calls, the thresholds were a false discovery rate-adjusted p below 0.01 and a log2 fold-change of 1. PCA with hierarchical clustering of max-normalized trajectories of the 1000 most abundant clonotypes was used as exploratory dynamics analysis. Separately sequenced CD4+ and CD8+ repertoires were used to assign a CD4 or CD8 phenotype to each responding clone. TCRdb cleaned the public reads at Q25 with fastp, built clones with MiXCR and kept in-frame beta chains. Every entry covers one CDR3 protein and lists the most common genes and DNA from its rows. The V and J calls here are based on TCRdb, not the publication. The sample data list 500,000 to 650,000 distinct CDR3 sequences, and about 20% of these were observed just once. The leading ten clones occupy roughly 9.1% of the sample.

The V and J segments used are TRBV7-9 and TRBJ2-5, and 11 junction bases match TRBD2. This receptor was identified in an adult woman who had mild COVID-19 (a few samples of this study predate the infection). The sample titles of this study are shuffled in the database, so cell type and time point are left out; the donor was told from shared clones. Sequencing input: PBMCs or a T cell subset sorted from them (not recorded which). The CDR3: CASSLTSGSSETQYF. The base sequence is TGTGCCAGCAGCTTAACTAGCGGGAGCTCTGAGACCCAGTACTTC.